Listed here are 12 T cell receptor beta chains from one sample, sequenced in a study of early T cells in non-severe SARS-CoV-2 infection. A single record per CDR3 protein comes from TCRdb applying MiXCR to the 5' RACE reads. Of tens of thousands of distinct CDR3 sequences in the sample, around an eighth were seen once. The specimen was whole blood. Receptor source: an adult who was a healthcare worker with PCR-confirmed SARS-CoV-2 infection or an uninfected control (not recorded which).

The chain combines TRBV9 with TRBJ2-7; either TRBD1 or TRBD2 may fit D (5 bases each). There are 14 residues in the CDR3. Germline CDR1 is SGDLS and CDR2 is YYNGEE. V was shortened by 3 bases and J by 1 base, with 11 bases between the two germline ends. This CDR3 is CASSENWGSYEQYF. DNA for the CDR3: TGTGCCAGCAGCGAAAATTGGGGGTCCTACGAGCAGTACTTC.

The J gene is TRBJ1-1, the V gene TRBV29-1; a possible D gene is TRBD1 (5 bases). V dropped 6 bases and J dropped 3 bases, with 14 bases sitting between them. Germline CDR1 and CDR2: SQVTM and ANQGSEA. CDR3 length equals 13 residues. CDR3 bases: TGCAGCGTATCCCGGGGGGAGGACACTGAAGCTTTCTTT. This codes for CSVSRGEDTEAFF.

The chain carries TRBV9 and TRBJ2-7; D possibly corresponds to TRBD1 (6 bases). Germline assignment: CDR1 SGDLS and CDR2 YYNGEE. The CDR3 is 15 amino acids. The V gene lost 1 base and the J gene lost 6 bases, with 17 bases spanning the gap. In nucleotides, the CDR3 is TGTGCCAGCAGCGTAAACGGGGCTCCGACAGGCGAGCAGTACTTC. Amino acid sequence: CASSVNGAPTGEQYF.

Many counts were recorded for this clonotype. The chain carries TRBV20-1 and TRBJ1-1; D is unclear. Trimming shortened V by 1 base and J by 2 bases, and 5 bases separated the two germline ends. This CDR3 is built from 12 residues. Germline V gene sequence: CDR1 DFQATT, CDR2 SNEGSKA (reference sequence). The CDR3 nucleotides read TGCAGTGCTAGAGCGGGTAACACTGAAGCTTTCTTT. Translating it yields CSARAGNTEAFF.

This sequence joins TRBV5-1 and TRBJ2-3, with D perhaps matching TRBD1 (6 bases). V lost 3 bases and J 0 bases, leaving 11 bases between the germline ends. The CDR3 has 15 amino acids. Per germline, CDR1 SGHRS and CDR2 YFSETQ. CDR3: CASSSGAGSTDTQYF. DNA for the CDR3: TGCGCCAGCAGCTCAGGGGCGGGTAGCACAGATACGCAGTATTTT.

This clonotype was counted between two and nine times. CDR3 sequence reads: CAGAATVPLNTEAFF. DNA of the CDR3: TGTGCCGGGGCAGCCACTGTGCCTCTGAACACTGAAGCTTTCTTT. The V call is TRBV18, the J call TRBJ1-1; D is possibly TRBD1 (5 bases). The V gene lost 11 bases and the J gene lost 0 bases, with 19 bases spanning the gap. The germline gives CDR1 KGHSH, CDR2 LQKENI. The CDR3 is 15 residues long.

This clonotype showed up just a few times. The chain links TRBV9 to TRBJ2-5; 7 positions agree with TRBD1. The germline gives CDR1 SGDLS, CDR2 YYNGEE. This CDR3 has 13 amino acids. Trimming removed 3 bases from V and 6 bases from J; junction bases left unmatched: 5. CDR3 protein: CASSESQGKTQYF. CDR3 in DNA: TGTGCCAGCAGCGAGTCACAGGGGAAGACCCAGTACTTC.

This clonotype was observed a handful of times. The chain combines TRBV29-1 with TRBJ2-1, with D tentatively TRBD1 or TRBD2 (5 bases each). Germline V gene lookup returns CDR1 SQVTM and CDR2 ANQGSEA. The CDR3 contains 15 residues. The V end was cut by 7 bases, the J end by 6 bases, with 22 bases between. CDR3 nucleotides: TGCAGCGCCCGGAAGGGACCCCCCGGCACCAATGAGCAGTTCTTC. Amino acids: CSARKGPPGTNEQFF.

This clonotype showed up many times. This rearrangement joins TRBV7-2 to TRBJ2-3, with 7 bases that match TRBD2. The J segment lost 3 bases and the V segment lost 2 bases, leaving 2 bases of the junction unmatched. The CDR3 is 14 amino acids. Germline loops: CDR1 SGHTA, CDR2 FQGNSA. The CDR3 is CASSLTAGTDTQYF. CDR3 in DNA: TGTGCCAGCAGCTTAACAGCGGGAACAGATACGCAGTATTTT.

The CDR3 DNA reads as TGTGCCAGCACGGCCCGGGGTTCGGATCAGCCCCAGCATTTT. Residues: CASTARGSDQPQHF. V usage is TRBV6-1 and J usage is TRBJ1-5; D gene unclear. The length of the CDR3 is 14 residues. The V end lost 7 bases, the J end lost 5 bases, and 15 bases lay between the germline ends. Germline V gene lookup returns CDR1 MNHNS and CDR2 SASEGT.

This clonotype has ten or more counts. CDR3 DNA sequence: TGTGCCAGCAGCTACCGAGAGAACACTGAAGCTTTCTTT. Protein sequence: CASSYRENTEAFF. This chain joins TRBV7-9 and TRBJ1-1; D is ambiguous. This CDR3 region has 13 residues. Trimming shortened V by 4 bases and J by 1 base, and 7 bases separated the two germline ends. The germline V gene encodes CDR1 SEHNR and CDR2 FQNEAQ (reference sequence).

This clonotype came up a few times. The chain combines TRBV29-1 with TRBJ2-2; D remains unclear. Trimming left V 7 bases short and J 2 bases short, with 14 bases between. Germline lookup yields CDR1 SQVTM and CDR2 ANQGSEA. This CDR3 contains 14 residues. As DNA, the CDR3 is TGCAGCGCCTCCGGACGGCGAAACACCGGGGAGCTGTTTTTT. Residues: CSASGRRNTGELFF.